This T cell receptor beta chain was recorded in a study of cytomegalovirus exposure and HLA in healthy donors. Study observations and caveats: Specificity for CMV antigens was confirmed in vitro for a few of the CMV-associated chains. The study designated 150 or so TCR beta chains cytomegalovirus-associated. Reportedly, cytomegalovirus status was diagnosed with high sensitivity and specificity.

On this clone itself: The antigen remains unidentified.

PCR primers comprised 60 Vbeta and 13 Jbeta primers. Some clones are missing from TCRdb's copy, which holds only in-frame ones; the method was immunoSEQ multiplex PCR. The sample has tens of thousands of clones, roughly four fifths seen once. Trimming left V 7 bases short and J 9 bases short, with 13 bases between. The CDR3 extends over 12 amino acids. CDR1 and CDR2 (germline): MDHEN, SYDVKM. Sequencing was carried out using PBMCs. V gene TRBV28 combines with J gene TRBJ2-1; tentatively, D is TRBD2 (6 bases). This TCR was recovered from a man aged 18 to 30 in good health and CMV-seronegative. In DNA, the CDR3 is TGTGCCAGCACCGACGGAGCGGGTGAGCAGTTCTTC. This sequence encodes CASTDGAGEQFF.